This TCR beta chain was observed in a study of OX40 agonist ivuxolimab in advanced cancers. Regarding the study as a whole: Relative to CD4+ cells, CD8+ T cells on average had more expanded clones.

This table comes from immunoSEQ multiplex PCR, and its TCRdb copy is limited to in-frame clones, with some not included. Of around 140,000 clones in the sample, just over 90% were seen once. J gave up 6 bases and V 4 bases, and 6 bases lay outside the gene matches. Germline V lookup: CDR1 MNHGY, CDR2 SVAAGI. CDR3 size: 14 residues. With regard to this clone: Its antigen is unidentified.

No patient had autoimmune disease or received systemic immunosuppression. Sequencing used CD4+ or CD8+ T cells sorted from blood, obtained in a trial of the OX40 agonist ivuxolimab. The V and J genes are TRBV6-9 and TRBJ2-7; 10 bases map to TRBD2. This TCR was recovered from an adult with an advanced solid tumor such as melanoma, head and neck, liver or kidney cancer. The CDR3 nucleotides read TGTGCCAGCAGTTCTAGCGGGAGTAGTTCCGAGCAGTACTTC. Residues: CASSSSGSSSEQYF.